This T cell receptor (beta chain) is drawn from a study of control samples from healthy donors and cancer patients. The CDR3 totals 15 residues. The V gene end was trimmed by 1 base and the J gene end by 5 bases; junction bases not matched to a gene: 5. Germline CDR1 and CDR2: LGHNA and YSLEER. The protocol was immunoSEQ multiplex PCR, while the TCRdb copy is restricted to in-frame clones and leaves out a portion. The sample records roughly 190,000 clones, 91% being singletons. The sample was blood. The receptor comes from a woman younger than 45 in good health. The chain uses TRBV4-3 and TRBJ2-5; 9 bases line up with TRBD2. DNA for the CDR3: TGCGCCAGCAGCCAAGGGCTAGCGGGACATGAGACCCAGTACTTC. Its translation: CASSQGLAGHETQYF.